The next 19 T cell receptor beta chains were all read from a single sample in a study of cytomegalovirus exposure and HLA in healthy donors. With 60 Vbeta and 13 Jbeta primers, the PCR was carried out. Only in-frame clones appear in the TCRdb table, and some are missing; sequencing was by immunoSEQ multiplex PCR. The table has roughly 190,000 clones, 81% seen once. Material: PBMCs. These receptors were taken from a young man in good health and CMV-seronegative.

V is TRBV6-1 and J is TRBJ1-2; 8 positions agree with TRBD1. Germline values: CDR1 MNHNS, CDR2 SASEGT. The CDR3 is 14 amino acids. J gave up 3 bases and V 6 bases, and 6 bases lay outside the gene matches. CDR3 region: CASREDRVYYGYTF. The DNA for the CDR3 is TGTGCCAGCAGGGAGGACAGGGTGTACTATGGCTACACCTTC.

The CDR3 DNA reads TGTGCCAGCTCACCACCGTTCGTCCTCCGGGACAGGGGACTAGTCATGCTCTACAATGAGCAGTTCTTC. It translates to CASSPPFVLRDRGLVMLYNEQFF. The J gene is TRBJ2-1, the V gene TRBV18; 10 bases agree with TRBD1. Germline V gene lookup returns CDR1 KGHSH and CDR2 LQKENI. The ends lost 0 bases at V and 3 bases at J; junction bases unmatched: 23. The CDR3 loop spans 23 amino acids.

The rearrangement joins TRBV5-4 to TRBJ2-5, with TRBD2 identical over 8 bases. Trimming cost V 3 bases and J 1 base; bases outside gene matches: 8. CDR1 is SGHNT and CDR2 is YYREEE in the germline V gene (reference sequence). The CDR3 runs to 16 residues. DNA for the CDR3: TGTGCCAGCAGCTCTCAAGCCACTAGCGGCCAAGAGACCCAGTACTTC. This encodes CASSSQATSGQETQYF.

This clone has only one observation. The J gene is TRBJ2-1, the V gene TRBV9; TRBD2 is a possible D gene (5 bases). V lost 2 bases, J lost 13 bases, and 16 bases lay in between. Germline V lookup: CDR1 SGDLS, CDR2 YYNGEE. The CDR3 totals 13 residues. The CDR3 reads CASSVGSGKVQFF. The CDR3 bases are TGTGCCAGCAGCGTGGGTTCGGGGAAGGTACAGTTCTTC.

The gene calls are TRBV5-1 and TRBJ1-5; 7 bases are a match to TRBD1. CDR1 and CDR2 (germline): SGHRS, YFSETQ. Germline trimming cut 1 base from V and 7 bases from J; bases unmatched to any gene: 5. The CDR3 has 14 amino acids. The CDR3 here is CASSLTGDRQPQHF. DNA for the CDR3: TGCGCCAGCAGCTTGACAGGGGACCGACAGCCCCAGCATTTT.

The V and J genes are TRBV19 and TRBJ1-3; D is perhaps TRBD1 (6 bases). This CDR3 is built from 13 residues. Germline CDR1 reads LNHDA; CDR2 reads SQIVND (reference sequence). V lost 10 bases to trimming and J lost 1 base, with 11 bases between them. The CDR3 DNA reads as TGTGCCATTAACAGGGCATCTGGAAACACCATATATTTT. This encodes CAINRASGNTIYF.

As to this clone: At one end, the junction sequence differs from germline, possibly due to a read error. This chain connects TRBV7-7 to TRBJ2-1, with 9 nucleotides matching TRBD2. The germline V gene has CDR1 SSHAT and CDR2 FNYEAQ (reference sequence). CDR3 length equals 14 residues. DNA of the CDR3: TGTGCTAGCAGCCTCGGGACTAGCATCAATGAGCAGTTCTTC. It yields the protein CASSLGTSINEQFF.

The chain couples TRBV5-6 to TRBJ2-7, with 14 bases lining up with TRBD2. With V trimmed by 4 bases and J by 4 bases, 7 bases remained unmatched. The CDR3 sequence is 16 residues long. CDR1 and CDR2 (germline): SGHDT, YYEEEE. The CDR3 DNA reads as TGTGCCAGCAGCCAACCGACTAGCGGGAGGGGGTACGAGCAGTACTTC. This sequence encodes CASSQPTSGRGYEQYF.

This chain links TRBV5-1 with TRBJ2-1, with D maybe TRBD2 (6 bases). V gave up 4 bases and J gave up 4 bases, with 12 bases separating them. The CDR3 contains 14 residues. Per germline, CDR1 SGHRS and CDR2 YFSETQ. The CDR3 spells CASSPRDSYNEQFF. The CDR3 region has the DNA TGCGCCAGCAGCCCTAGGGACTCTTACAATGAGCAGTTCTTC.

Here the CDR3 reads CASSILPGQGSYEQYF. DNA for the CDR3: TGTGCCAGTAGTATTCTCCCGGGACAGGGGTCTTACGAGCAGTACTTC. The V and J genes are TRBV19 and TRBJ2-7, with TRBD1 matching 10 bases. Germline V CDR1 and CDR2: LNHDA, SQIVND (reference sequence). The CDR3 runs 16 residues. Unmatched junction bases numbered 9, after V lost 3 bases and J lost 4 bases. The whole variable domain, filled in from reference TRBV19 and TRBJ2-7, reads DGGITQSPKYLFRKEGQNVTLSCEQNLNHDAMYWYRQDPGQGLRLIYYSQIVNDFQKGDIAEGYSVSREKKESFPLTVTSAQKNPTAFYLCASSILPGQGSYEQYFGPGTRLTVT.

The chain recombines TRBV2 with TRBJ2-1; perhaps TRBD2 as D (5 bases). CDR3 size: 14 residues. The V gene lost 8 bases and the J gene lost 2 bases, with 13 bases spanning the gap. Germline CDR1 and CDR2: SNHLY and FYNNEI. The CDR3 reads CASVSLATYNEQFF. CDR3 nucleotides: TGTGCCAGCGTCTCTTTAGCGACCTACAATGAGCAGTTCTTC.

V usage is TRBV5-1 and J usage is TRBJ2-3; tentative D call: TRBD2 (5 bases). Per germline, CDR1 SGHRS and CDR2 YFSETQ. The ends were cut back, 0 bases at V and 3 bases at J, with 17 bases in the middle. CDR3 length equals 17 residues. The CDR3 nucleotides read TGCGCCAGCAGCTTGGCCTTGGTGGGAGTGGGGACAGATACGCAGTATTTT. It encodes CASSLALVGVGTDTQYF.

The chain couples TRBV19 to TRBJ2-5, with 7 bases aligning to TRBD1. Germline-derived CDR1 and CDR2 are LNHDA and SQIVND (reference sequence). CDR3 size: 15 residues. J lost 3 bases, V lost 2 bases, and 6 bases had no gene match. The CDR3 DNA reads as TGTGCCAGTAGTATATTTGACAGGGAAAAAGAGACCCAGTACTTC. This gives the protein CASSIFDREKETQYF.

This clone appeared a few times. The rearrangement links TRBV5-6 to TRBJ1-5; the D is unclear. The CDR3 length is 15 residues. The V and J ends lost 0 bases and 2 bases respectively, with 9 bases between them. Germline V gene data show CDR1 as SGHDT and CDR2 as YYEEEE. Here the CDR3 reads CASSLGYSGNQPQHF. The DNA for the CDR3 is TGTGCCAGCAGCTTGGGTTACAGTGGCAATCAGCCCCAGCATTTT.

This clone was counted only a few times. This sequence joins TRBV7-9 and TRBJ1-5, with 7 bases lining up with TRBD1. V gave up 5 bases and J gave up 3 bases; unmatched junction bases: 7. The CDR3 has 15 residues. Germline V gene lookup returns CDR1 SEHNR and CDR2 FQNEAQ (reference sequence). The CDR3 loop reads CASSGTGAPNQPQHF. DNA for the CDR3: TGTGCCAGCAGCGGTACAGGGGCGCCCAATCAGCCCCAGCATTTT.

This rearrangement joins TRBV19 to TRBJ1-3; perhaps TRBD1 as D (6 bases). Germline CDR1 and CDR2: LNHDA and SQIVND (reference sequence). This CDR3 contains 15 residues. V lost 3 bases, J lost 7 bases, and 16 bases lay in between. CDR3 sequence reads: CASSMDQGIINTIYF. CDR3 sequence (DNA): TGTGCCAGTAGTATGGACCAGGGGATCATTAACACCATATATTTT.

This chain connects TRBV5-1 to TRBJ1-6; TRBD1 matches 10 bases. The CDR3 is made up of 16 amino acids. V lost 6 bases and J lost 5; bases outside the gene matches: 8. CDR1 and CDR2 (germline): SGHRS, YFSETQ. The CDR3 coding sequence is TGCGCCAGCACTCCGGGACAGGGGAGAAATAATTCACCCCTCCACTTT. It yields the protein CASTPGQGRNNSPLHF.

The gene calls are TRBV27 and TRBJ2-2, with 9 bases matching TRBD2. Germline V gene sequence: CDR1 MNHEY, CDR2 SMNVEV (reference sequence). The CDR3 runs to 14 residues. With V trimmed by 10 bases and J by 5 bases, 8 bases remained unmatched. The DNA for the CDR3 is TGTGCCACTATAGCGGGAGTGGGGACCGGGGAGCTGTTTTTT. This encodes CATIAGVGTGELFF.

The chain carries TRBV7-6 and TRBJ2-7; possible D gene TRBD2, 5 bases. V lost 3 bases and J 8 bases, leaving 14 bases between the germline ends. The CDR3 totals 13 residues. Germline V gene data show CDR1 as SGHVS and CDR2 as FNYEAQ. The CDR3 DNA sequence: TGTGCCAGCAGCTTGGGCCAGTCTAGCAAGCAGTACTTC. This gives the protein CASSLGQSSKQYF.